The T cell receptor beta chain described here comes from a study of blood T cells in healthy people across ages. V was clipped by 5 bases and J by 3 bases; unmatched bases: 4. The CDR3 contains 14 residues. From germline, CDR1 is SEHNR and CDR2 FQNEAQ (reference sequence). This clonotype occurred a few times. Sample-barcoded 5' priming and a J-beta primer mix drove a second PCR of about 6 to 12 cycles. From the 5' RACE reads, TCRdb called clonotypes with MiXCR, one entry per CDR3 protein. The table lists roughly 800,000 distinct CDR3 sequences, 25% of them singletons. The sample was also linked to a second study, of T cells of mothers and their children. Per that study: During the second PCR, the M1S primer introduced sample barcodes along with 2-4 random nucleotides.

Sequencing was done on a sample of blood. The rearrangement joins TRBV7-9 to TRBJ2-5; TRBD2 matches at 9 bases. The origin of this receptor is a boy aged 5-17 years in good health. DNA for the CDR3: TGTGCCAGCAGCCCCAGACTAGCGGAAGAGACCCAGTACTTC. This sequence encodes CASSPRLAEETQYF.